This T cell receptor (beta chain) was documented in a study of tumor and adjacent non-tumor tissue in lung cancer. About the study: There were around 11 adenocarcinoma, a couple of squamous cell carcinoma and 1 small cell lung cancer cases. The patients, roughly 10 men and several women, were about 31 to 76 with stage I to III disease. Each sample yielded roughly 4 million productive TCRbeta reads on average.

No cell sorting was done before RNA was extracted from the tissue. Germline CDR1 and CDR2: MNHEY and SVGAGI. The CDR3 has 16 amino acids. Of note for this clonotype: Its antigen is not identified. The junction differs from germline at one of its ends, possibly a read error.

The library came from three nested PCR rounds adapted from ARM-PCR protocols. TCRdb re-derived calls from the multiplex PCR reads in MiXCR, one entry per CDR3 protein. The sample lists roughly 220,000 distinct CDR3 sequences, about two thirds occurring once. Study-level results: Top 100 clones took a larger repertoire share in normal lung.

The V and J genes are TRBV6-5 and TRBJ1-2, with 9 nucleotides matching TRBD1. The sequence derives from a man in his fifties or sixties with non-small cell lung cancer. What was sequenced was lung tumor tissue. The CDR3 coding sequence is TGTGCCATCAGTTACTTCACAGGGGGCGCTTATGGAGGCTACACCTTC. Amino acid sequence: CAISYFTGGAYGGYTF.